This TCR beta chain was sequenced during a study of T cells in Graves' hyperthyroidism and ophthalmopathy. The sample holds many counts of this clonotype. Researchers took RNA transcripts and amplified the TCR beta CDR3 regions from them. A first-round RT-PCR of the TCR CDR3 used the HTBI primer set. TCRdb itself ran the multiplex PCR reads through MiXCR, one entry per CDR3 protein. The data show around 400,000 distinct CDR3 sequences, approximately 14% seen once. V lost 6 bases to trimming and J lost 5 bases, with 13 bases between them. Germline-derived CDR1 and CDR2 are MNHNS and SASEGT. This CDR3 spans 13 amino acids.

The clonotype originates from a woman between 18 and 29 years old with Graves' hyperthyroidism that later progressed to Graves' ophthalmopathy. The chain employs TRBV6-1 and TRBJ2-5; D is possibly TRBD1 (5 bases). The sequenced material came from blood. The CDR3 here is CASRPGLVETQYF. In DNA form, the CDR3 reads TGTGCCAGCAGGCCAGGGTTGGTGGAGACCCAGTACTTC.